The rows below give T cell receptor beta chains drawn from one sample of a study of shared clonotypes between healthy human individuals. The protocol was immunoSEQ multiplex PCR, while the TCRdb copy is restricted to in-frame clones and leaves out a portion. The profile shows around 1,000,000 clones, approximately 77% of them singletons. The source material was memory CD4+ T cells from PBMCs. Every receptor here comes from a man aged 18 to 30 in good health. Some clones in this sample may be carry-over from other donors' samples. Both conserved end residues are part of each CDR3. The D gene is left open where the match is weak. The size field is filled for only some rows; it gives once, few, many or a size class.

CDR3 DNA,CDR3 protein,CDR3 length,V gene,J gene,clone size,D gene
TGCGCCAGCAGCCAAGGTAGCGGGAGGGCCTACGAGCAGTACTTC,CASSQGSGRAYEQYF,15,TRBV4-1,TRBJ2-7,-,TRBD2
TGCGCCAGCAGCCCCAGGGGGACAGGGAGTGAGCAGTTCTTC,CASSPRGTGSEQFF,14,TRBV4-3,TRBJ2-1,-,TRBD1
TGTGCCAGTAGTATAGACAGTACTGCCGGGACTAGCGGGAGAAGGTGGGGGACAGATACGCAGTATTTT,CASSIDSTAGTSGRRWGTDTQYF,23,TRBV19,TRBJ2-3,-,TRBD2
TGTGCCAGCAGCCGGGGCAGGGGAGACTATGGCTACACCTTC,CASSRGRGDYGYTF,14,TRBV9,TRBJ1-2,many,-
TGTGCCAGCAGCTTAGACGGTGCGAACACCGGGGAGCTGTTTTTT,CASSLDGANTGELFF,15,TRBV7-6,TRBJ2-2,few,-
TGTGCCAGCAGCGGAGACTGGGGAAACACCATATATTTT,CASSGDWGNTIYF,13,TRBV5-5,TRBJ1-3,-,-
TGCGCCAGCAGCTTGCAATCAGGTGGGAATGAGCAGTTCTTC,CASSLQSGGNEQFF,14,TRBV5-1,TRBJ2-1,-,-
TGTGCCAGCAGCTTGCTTGCGGGGGAGACCCAGTACTTC,CASSLLAGETQYF,13,TRBV5-4,TRBJ2-5,-,-
TGCGCCAGCAGCCAAGATGCGGGGCCTGGGGCAGATACGCAGTATTTT,CASSQDAGPGADTQYF,16,TRBV4-3,TRBJ2-3,many,-
TGTGCCAGTAGTAGAGGGACTAGCGGGTTCACAGATACGCAGTATTTT,CASSRGTSGFTDTQYF,16,TRBV19,TRBJ2-3,-,TRBD2
TGTGCCTGGAGTGGGGGGGGAACTGGAAACACCATATATTTT,CAWSGGGTGNTIYF,14,TRBV30,TRBJ1-3,-,-
TGTGCCAGCAGTCAGGTGAGCTCCGGCTACACCTTC,CASSQVSSGYTF,12,TRBV6-8,TRBJ1-2,once,-
TGTGCCAGCAGCTTAAAGGGGACTACGAACACCGGGGAGCTGTTTTTT,CASSLKGTTNTGELFF,16,TRBV7-3,TRBJ2-2,-,TRBD2
TGTGCCAGCACCCCTAGGAGACTAGCGGGACCAGATACGCAGTATTTT,CASTPRRLAGPDTQYF,16,TRBV28,TRBJ2-3,-,TRBD2
TGTGCCAGCAGTATAGGGGGGGCGTCGGGGTCGTCCCTGGAGCAGTTCTTC,CASSIGGASGSSLEQFF,17,TRBV28,TRBJ2-1,-,-
TGTGCCAGCAGCGCGACTAGCGGGTCCGACGAGCAGTACTTC,CASSATSGSDEQYF,14,TRBV7-3,TRBJ2-7,-,TRBD2
TGTGCCAGTAGTCCTCGGACAGGGGCCCCTAACGTGCAGTACTTC,CASSPRTGAPNVQYF,15,TRBV19,TRBJ2-7,-,TRBD1
TGTGCCACCAGCGCCCAGACAGGGCCCAATCAGCCCCAGCATTTT,CATSAQTGPNQPQHF,15,TRBV15,TRBJ1-5,-,TRBD1
TGTGCCAGCAGCTCAGGACTAGCGGGAGTAGACGAGCAGTACTTC,CASSSGLAGVDEQYF,15,TRBV11-3,TRBJ2-7,-,TRBD2
TGCGCCAGCAGCTTGATGGCAGGAAATGGGGCCAACGTCCTGACTTTC,CASSLMAGNGANVLTF,16,TRBV5-1,TRBJ2-6,-,-
TGTGCCAGCAGTACCCGGGGACTAGCGGGGTCGTCCTACAATGAGCAGTTCTTC,CASSTRGLAGSSYNEQFF,18,TRBV2,TRBJ2-1,-,TRBD2
TGCAGCGTATCGGAGGGGAAAGGGAACACCATATATTTT,CSVSEGKGNTIYF,13,TRBV29-1,TRBJ1-3,-,-
TGTGCCAGCAGCTTGGACAATAGGAACACTGAAGCTTTCTTT,CASSLDNRNTEAFF,14,TRBV5-6,TRBJ1-1,-,-
TGTGCCAGCAGTTTCTTGGACAGCTACGAGCAGTACTTC,CASSFLDSYEQYF,13,TRBV27,TRBJ2-7,-,-
TGTGCCAGCAGTTTTTCGGGGGCAACTAATGAAAAACTGTTTTTT,CASSFSGATNEKLFF,15,TRBV28,TRBJ1-4,-,-
TGTGCCACGAGGCAGGGGGCATTCGGGGAGCTGTTTTTT,CATRQGAFGELFF,13,TRBV6-5,TRBJ2-2,-,TRBD1
TGTGCCAGCAGCAGGACTTATTACGAGCAGTACTTC,CASSRTYYEQYF,12,TRBV28,TRBJ2-7,-,-
TGCGCCAGCAGCTTGGGTCGGGGGGCTCACTATGGCTACACCTTC,CASSLGRGAHYGYTF,15,TRBV5-1,TRBJ1-2,-,-
TGTGCCAGCTCTGACTGGGGCCGACCAGGGGGCTCCTACGAGCAGTACTTC,CASSDWGRPGGSYEQYF,17,TRBV19,TRBJ2-7,-,TRBD1
TGTGCCAGCAGTTTTGGTCCTAGTAGGTGGTACGAGCAGTACTTC,CASSFGPSRWYEQYF,15,TRBV6-5,TRBJ2-7,once,-
TGCGCCAGCAGGACAGGGAAATCCCCCTACGAGCAGTACTTC,CASRTGKSPYEQYF,14,TRBV10-2,TRBJ2-7,-,TRBD1
TGTGCCAGCAGCTCAGGACTAGCTACATGGAGCTCCTACAATGAGCAGTTCTTC,CASSSGLATWSSYNEQFF,18,TRBV7-8,TRBJ2-1,-,TRBD2
TGTGCCAGCAGCGGGAATCCCGGCATTGGGACTAGGGGGAATGAGCAGTTCTTC,CASSGNPGIGTRGNEQFF,18,TRBV7-6,TRBJ2-1,-,TRBD2
TGTGCCAGTAGTATAGTACGGGGCACTGAAGCTTTCTTT,CASSIVRGTEAFF,13,TRBV19,TRBJ1-1,-,-